This T cell receptor (beta chain) was recovered during a study of cytotoxic CD8 clonotypes in ibrutinib-treated CLL. CDR3 length equals 14 residues. Trimming stripped 5 bases from V and 2 bases from J, with 12 bases between. CDR1 and CDR2 (germline): SEHNR, FQNEAQ (reference sequence). TCRdb keeps only in-frame clones here, not all; method: immunoSEQ multiplex PCR. The table includes over 45,000 clones, 50% to 65% detected once. This sample comprised PBMCs, obtained at disease progression, from a patient treated with ibrutinib. V gene TRBV7-9 combines with J gene TRBJ2-5; tentative D call: TRBD2 (6 bases). The clonotype originates from a human donor with chronic lymphocytic leukemia. This CDR3 is CASSPPGGQETQYF. DNA of the CDR3: TGTGCCAGCAGCCCCCCAGGAGGGCAAGAGACCCAGTACTTC.